This T cell receptor beta chain was sequenced during a study of T cells in Graves' hyperthyroidism and ophthalmopathy. Pregnant or lactating patients were excluded, as were those with uncontrolled infection or other autoimmune disease. Isolation of PBMCs was performed on around 9.4 ml fresh peripheral blood. The CDR3 totals 12 residues. Germline CDR1 reads SGHAT; CDR2 reads FQDESV (reference sequence). This clonotype was observed a handful of times. This may arise from a read error, as a much more abundant clone is one base away. Amplified TCR beta CDR3 regions came from RNA transcripts. First-round RT-PCR targeting the TCR CDR3 was performed with the HTBI primer set. MiXCR, applied by TCRdb to the multiplex PCR reads, yields one record per CDR3 protein. This table has 300,000 to 400,000 distinct CDR3 sequences, approximately 13% appearing once.

The chain joins TRBV11-1 to TRBJ1-1, with D unclear. This clonotype originated in a woman aged 25-40 years with Graves' hyperthyroidism. Source material: blood. As DNA, the CDR3 is TGTGCCGGCAGCCCCGGCGCGACTGAAGCTTTCTTT. Translated: CAGSPGATEAFF.